Listed below are T cell receptor beta chains from one sample, sequenced in a study of cytomegalovirus exposure and HLA in healthy donors. Sequencing used immunoSEQ multiplex PCR; TCRdb keeps in-frame clones, though not all of them. The data hold some 120,000 clones, with around 83% observed a single time. Sequenced input: PBMCs. The receptor source for this set is a woman aged 30 to 39 in good health and CMV-seropositive. The CDR3 runs from the conserved cysteine through the conserved F or W. Each record gives: D gene, V gene, J gene, CDR3 protein. D genes are given only for firm matches.

d_gene: TRBD1
v_gene: TRBV5-1
j_gene: TRBJ2-5
CDR3aa: CASRMFATGESETQYF

d_gene: TRBD2
v_gene: TRBV11-1
j_gene: TRBJ2-7
CDR3aa: CASSVGLAGSEQYF

d_gene: .
v_gene: TRBV6-1
j_gene: TRBJ2-6
CDR3aa: CARLEGANVLTF

d_gene: .
v_gene: TRBV10-3
j_gene: .
CDR3aa: CATSFRTDEQYF

d_gene: .
v_gene: TRBV5-4
j_gene: TRBJ1-1
CDR3aa: CASSLEHTNTEAFF

d_gene: .
v_gene: TRBV29-1
j_gene: TRBJ2-7
CDR3aa: CSVQVSYEQYF

d_gene: .
v_gene: TRBV18
j_gene: TRBJ2-3
CDR3aa: CASSTNVADTQYF

d_gene: .
v_gene: TRBV5-4
j_gene: TRBJ2-1
CDR3aa: CASSLARSGYNEQFF

d_gene: .
v_gene: TRBV18
j_gene: TRBJ1-5
CDR3aa: CASSPGHNQPQHF

d_gene: .
v_gene: TRBV11-2
j_gene: TRBJ1-1
CDR3aa: CASSRNTEAFF

d_gene: TRBD1
v_gene: TRBV5-5
j_gene: TRBJ1-1
CDR3aa: CASSWTGAATEAFF

d_gene: .
v_gene: TRBV5-4
j_gene: TRBJ2-4
CDR3aa: CASSFAGENIQYF

d_gene: TRBD1
v_gene: TRBV28
j_gene: TRBJ1-2
CDR3aa: CASSSGQGIYGYTF

d_gene: TRBD2
v_gene: TRBV11-2
j_gene: TRBJ2-1
CDR3aa: CASSLTGGDEQFF

d_gene: TRBD2
v_gene: TRBV7-3
j_gene: TRBJ2-3
CDR3aa: CASSLVAGGTDTQYF

d_gene: .
v_gene: TRBV27
j_gene: TRBJ1-1
CDR3aa: CASSILDPGYTEAFF

d_gene: .
v_gene: TRBV21-1
j_gene: TRBJ2-7
CDR3aa: CASSPARGPSSYEQYF

d_gene: .
v_gene: TRBV10-3
j_gene: TRBJ1-2
CDR3aa: CAISEGSTGSGYTF